This T cell receptor (beta chain) was observed in a study of shared clonotypes between healthy human individuals (dated by TCRdb to 2019 to 2021). Regarding the complete study: The cohort included a few men and a couple of women between 18 and 49 years of age. For each donor, CD4 naive and CD4 memory were each given three plates, CD8 naive was given two plates, and CD8 memory was given one plate. Blood TCR repertoires of about 5 healthy adults were deeply sequenced to estimate repertoire size and the extent of clonotype sharing between individuals. Different laboratories and diverse techniques were used to prepare libraries and sequence TCR repertoires, to increase sequencing depth and limit assay-specific biases. Leukapheresis yielded between about 0.94 and 9.5 billion PBMCs per donor.

As for this clone: There is no known antigen for this receptor. Base quality data are lacking; no much larger clone is found one base away.

Using the deep immunoSEQ assay, multiplex PCR amplified TCR CDR3 regions from genomic DNA. Extracted genomic DNA from each cell subset was distributed evenly across all wells of several immunoSEQ 96-well plates, and each plate was treated as a replicate. For sorted subsets, about 220 ng of genomic DNA, equivalent to around 31,000 T cell genomes, went into each replicate PCR. Purified libraries were quantified with a Qubit 3.0 fluorometer, sized on a Bioanalyzer 2100, and re-quantified with the KAPA Library Quantification kit. Each immunoSEQ 96-well plate was sequenced on its own single-read 150-cycle Illumina NextSeq 550 flow cell. Per the original workflow: Because only junctional sequences without quality scores were contained in the immunoSEQ output, filtering matching that applied to full-length reads could not be performed. Sequences were annotated with PyIR, a Python wrapper for IgBLAST v1.9, and V/J genes and CDR3 were assigned using IMGT germline references. Reads were filtered out if the reads had weak V/J assignments (E-value above 1e-6), no CDR3, stop codons, out-of-frame junctions, or ambiguous translated residues. V3J clonotypes were defined by identical inferred V gene, J gene, and CDR3 amino acid sequence. Percentage overlap between repertoires was calculated by dividing the number of shared unique clonotypes by the size of the smaller repertoire. Richness of each repertoire was evaluated using RTK rarefaction, the Chao1 estimator, and Recon v2.1 estimates of unobserved clonotypes. Generation probabilities were computed with OLGA for all TCRbeta clonotypes obtained by the gDNA method from a handful of donors. Held by TCRdb, this immuneACCESS table contains in-frame sequences only and omits some clones. Under half of the omission traces to an unresolved V gene where checked; the cause of the rest is unknown. That table gives V, J and clone size, and the DNA gave D and trimming. The sample yields 900,000 to 1,200,000 clones; around 78% were counted once. Roughly 0.57% of the sample rests with the top ten.

Donors were healthy HIV-negative adults with no recently reported acute infections or vaccinations. Every donor was a Caucasian adult residing in Nashville, Tennessee, USA. Magnetic negative selection was used to enrich CD4+ T cells, after which naive cells were positively selected on CD45RA and the negative fraction became the memory subset. Blood was obtained by leukapheresis, after which PBMCs were separated by Ficoll-Histopaque density gradient centrifugation and cryopreserved in liquid nitrogen vapor phase. Purity and quantity of every magnetically sorted T cell population were checked by analytical flow cytometry. Genomic DNA was isolated from each sorted fraction and quantified by UV absorbance on a Nanodrop 2000c. The paper's findings and limits, for the study overall: Sampling was limited to blood, and TCR repertoires in tissue likely differ from TCR repertoires in blood. Because the study included only a small number of donors, the genetic and exposure-history diversity represented was limited. About 5% of naive CD4, roughly 3.5% of naive CD8, around 2.3% of memory CD4, and 0.4% of memory CD8 clonotypes were shared across several donors. Incomplete sequencing was indicated by rarefaction of sorted-subset datasets, despite the large sequencing depth. Estimated clonotype richness was generally larger for naive than for memory subsets. Compared with non-shared clonotypes, the clonotypes found in all four sorted-subset donors had higher generation probabilities. Pairwise subsampling indicated that sequencing depth was expected to affect the degree of clonotype sharing among donors.

CDR1 LNHDA and CDR2 SQIVND are derived from the germline V gene (reference sequence). The CDR3 measures 15 amino acids from cysteine to phenylalanine. Just the 45-base CDR3 DNA is kept, in frame starting at base 1. Trimming accounts for 8 bases at V and 2 bases at J, while the number of junction bases matched to no gene is 11. Rearrangement joined TRBV19 to TRBJ1-2; TRBD1 lines up with 7 middle nucleotides. The sequencing input was memory CD4+ T cells from PBMCs. The cell subset or site label of this sample denotes: CD45RA-negative fraction. This clonotype was obtained from a man aged 18 to 30 in good health. Some clones in this sample may be carry-over from other donors' samples. The DNA sequence is as follows: TGTGCCAGTCTCCCCCTGGGGACAGCAAACTATGGCTACACCTTC. Its coded protein is CASLPLGTANYGYTF.